This T cell receptor (beta chain) was captured in a study of blood T cell repertoires in COVID-19. Study-wide background: Whether acute or convalescent, the COVID-19 samples came from the United States, Italy and Spain.

Original processing methods: Cell counts per sample came from amplifying reference gene primers. Profiling relied on immunoSEQ multiplex PCR, and the TCRdb table lists in-frame clones only, not all of them. The DNA gave D and trimming, while V, J and clone size come from that table. The table includes some 20,000 clones, about 85% detected once. This clone was detected only once. The V and J ends lost 6 bases and 4 bases, in that order; junction bases with no gene match: 15. The germline V gene encodes CDR1 GTSNPN and CDR2 SVGIG (reference sequence). The CDR3 extends over 15 amino acids. V usage is TRBV30 and J usage is TRBJ2-7; 7 bases are a match to TRBD1. The sequence came from a human donor in a cohort sampled during active COVID-19. Sequencing used peripheral blood. CDR3 sequence: CACDNAGTAQYEQYF. DNA of the CDR3: TGTGCCTGTGATAACGCCGGGACAGCCCAATACGAGCAGTACTTC.